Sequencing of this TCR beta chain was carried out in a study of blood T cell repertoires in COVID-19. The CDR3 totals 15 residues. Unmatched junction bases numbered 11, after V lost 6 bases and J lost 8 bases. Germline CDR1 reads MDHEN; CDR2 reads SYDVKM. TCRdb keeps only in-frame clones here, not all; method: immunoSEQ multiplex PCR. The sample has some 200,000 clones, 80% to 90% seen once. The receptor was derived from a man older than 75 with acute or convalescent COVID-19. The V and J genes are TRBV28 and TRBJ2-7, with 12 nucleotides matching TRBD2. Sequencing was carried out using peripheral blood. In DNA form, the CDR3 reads TGTGCCAGCAGCATGCCCCTAGCGGGAGGGCCCAAGCAGTACTTC. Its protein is CASSMPLAGGPKQYF.